The TCR beta chain under discussion was sequenced for a study of human T cells and chemical hapten exposure. TCRdb reanalysed the RACE reads using MiXCR and keeps one entry per CDR3 protein. The sample lists under 200,000 distinct CDR3 sequences; roughly 14% were seen once. This CDR3 has 12 residues. V was pared by 1 base and J by 5 bases, with 5 bases between. CDR1 is SGHTA, CDR2 FQGNSA, per germline. Whole-study results and caveats: While controls formed fewer of them, expanded TCRs formed significantly more large CDR3 similarity clusters. Sensitizing with DPC caused no change in TCRs above 1 in 1000 frequency.

Time point reported: patch test 1, 2 weeks after DPC sensitization. Described treatment: therapeutic diphenylcyclopropenone sensitization with weekly scalp DPC. This clonotype was picked up a small number of times. Its antigen is unidentified. Material: whole blood, obtained in connection with sensitization to the hapten diphenylcyclopropenone (DPC). This chain joins TRBV7-2 and TRBJ1-1; D is uncertain. The source is a woman aged 30 to 39 with alopecia areata. Some clones in this sample may be carry-over from other donors' samples. CDR3 sequence: CASSLDWTEAFF. In DNA form, the CDR3 reads TGTGCCAGCAGCTTAGACTGGACTGAAGCTTTCTTT.